This TCR beta chain was observed in a study of regulatory T cells in long-lasting Graves disease. Study summary: Antithyroid drug intake by newly diagnosed Graves' patients had lasted under 3 months.

The time point is: newly diagnosed GD, antithyroid drugs for less than 3 months. Extracted RNA from PBMCs served as the source of the TCR library. Germline CDR1 and CDR2: PRHDT and FYEKMQ (reference sequence). The V end was cut by 5 bases, the J end by 0 bases, with 11 bases between. This CDR3 is 15 amino acids long. This clonotype has at least ten counts. TCR beta libraries were built with iRepertoire HTBI primers and Arm-PCR of CDR3 regions. TCRdb reanalysed the multiplex PCR reads using MiXCR and keeps one entry per CDR3 protein. The table has 530,000 or so distinct CDR3 sequences, about 13% seen once. These data also formed part of another study, on T cells in Graves' hyperthyroidism and ophthalmopathy. That source adds: First-round RT-PCR with HTBI primers amplified the TCR CDR3 region.

The TCR originated in a man aged 25 to 40 with Graves disease. Material: peripheral blood mononuclear cells (PBMCs), obtained at new diagnosis, from a patient treated with antithyroid drugs. The chain employs TRBV13 and TRBJ2-1; no firm D call. The CDR3 loop is CASSTWTVSYNEQFF. The CDR3 DNA reads TGTGCCAGCAGCACATGGACGGTCTCCTACAATGAGCAGTTCTTC.